This entry describes one T cell receptor beta chain. Per the original methods: By means of reference gene primer amplification, nucleated cell counts were estimated. Libraries were prepared by immunoSEQ multiplex PCR; TCRdb keeps only in-frame clonotypes and omits some of them. The V and J calls and clone size were taken over from that table, and D and trimming were inferred from the DNA. The sample lists fewer than 500,000 clones; approximately 90% were seen once. This CDR3 has 14 amino acids. The J segment lost 7 bases and the V segment lost 1 base, leaving 7 bases of the junction unmatched. Looked up from germline, CDR1 is SGHAT and CDR2 is FQNNGV. This sample stems from a study of blood T cell repertoires in COVID-19. Background on the study: The United States, Italy and Spain supplied acute and convalescent COVID-19 samples.

The sample taken for sequencing was peripheral blood. The chain employs TRBV11-2 and TRBJ2-7; 7 bases fit TRBD1. This clonotype originated in a woman in her 30s with acute or convalescent COVID-19. The CDR3 DNA reads as TGTGCCAGCAGCTTAGGAAAGGGGGCGTGGGAGCAGTACTTC. Its protein product is CASSLGKGAWEQYF.